This TCR beta chain appears in the sequencing data of a study of vaccination and CD4 T cells after COVID-19. This CDR3 is 15 amino acids long. The V gene end was trimmed by 3 bases and the J gene end by 4 bases; junction bases not matched to a gene: 3. Per the germline V gene, CDR1 is LNHDA and CDR2 is SQIVND (reference sequence). As for treatment: approximately nine-day PBMC culture with coronavirus spike peptide pools or control peptides (ViraFEST assay). Peptide pools at approximately 10 ug/ml and IL-2 at about 9.6 IU/ml were added to cultures of roughly 2.2 million PBMCs per well. With the Oncomine TCR Beta short-read assay, DNA from cultured CD4+ T cells was sequenced. Using its own MiXCR run on the PCR reads, TCRdb lists one record per CDR3 protein. Of about 9,100 distinct CDR3 sequences listed, about three fifths are singletons. As regards this clonotype: Antigen unknown.

The sequenced sample was CD4+ T cells from blood, cultured in vitro. The chain joins TRBV19 to TRBJ2-1; 10 nucleotides align to TRBD2. This TCR derives from a human donor who had recovered from COVID-19. The CDR3 region is CASSMEAGGYNEQFF. For the CDR3, the DNA is TGTGCCAGTAGTATGGAAGCGGGAGGGTACAATGAGCAGTTCTTC.